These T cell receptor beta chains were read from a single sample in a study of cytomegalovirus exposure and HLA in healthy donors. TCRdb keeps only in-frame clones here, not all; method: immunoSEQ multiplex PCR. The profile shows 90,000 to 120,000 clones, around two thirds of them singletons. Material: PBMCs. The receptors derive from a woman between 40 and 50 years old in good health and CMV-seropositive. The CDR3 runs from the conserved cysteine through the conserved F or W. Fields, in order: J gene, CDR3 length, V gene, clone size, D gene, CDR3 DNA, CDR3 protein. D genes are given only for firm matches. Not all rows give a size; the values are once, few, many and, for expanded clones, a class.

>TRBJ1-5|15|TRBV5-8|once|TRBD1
TGTGCCAGCAGCTACACAGGGGGCGGCAATCAGCCCCAGCATTTT
CASSYTGGGNQPQHF
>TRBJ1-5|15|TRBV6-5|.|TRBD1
TGTGCCAGCAGGGTAAGACAGGGGAGGAATCAGCCCCAGCATTTT
CASRVRQGRNQPQHF
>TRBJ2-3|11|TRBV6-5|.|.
TGTGCCAGCAGTTCAGGCCGAATGCAGTATTTT
CASSSGRMQYF
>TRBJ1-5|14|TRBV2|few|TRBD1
TGTGCCAGCAGGAGGACAGGCGCGAGCCGGCCCCAGCATTTT
CASRRTGASRPQHF
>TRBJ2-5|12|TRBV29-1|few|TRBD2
TGCAGCGTCGGGGGGATACAAGAGACCCAGTACTTC
CSVGGIQETQYF
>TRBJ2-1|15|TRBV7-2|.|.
TGTGCCAGCAGCCCAGGGGGGTCAAGCTACAATGAGCAGTTCTTC
CASSPGGSSYNEQFF
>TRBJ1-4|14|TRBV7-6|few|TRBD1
TGTGCCAGCAGCTTACAGGGGGCGCAGGAAAAACTGTTTTTT
CASSLQGAQEKLFF
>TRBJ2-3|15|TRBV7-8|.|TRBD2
TGTGCCAGCAGCTCGCGGGGGGGCTCAGCAGATACGCAGTATTTT
CASSSRGGSADTQYF
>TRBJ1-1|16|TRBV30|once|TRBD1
TGTGCCTGGAGTGTACTTCCGGGACAGGGATTAGCTGAAGCTTTCTTT
CAWSVLPGQGLAEAFF
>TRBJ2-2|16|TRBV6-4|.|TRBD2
TGTGCCAGCAGTCCTAGCGGGGGGGCCAACACCGGGGAGCTGTTTTTT
CASSPSGGANTGELFF
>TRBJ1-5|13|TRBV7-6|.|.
TGTGCCAGCAGCCGAGGAGGGACGAAGCCCCAGCATTTT
CASSRGGTKPQHF
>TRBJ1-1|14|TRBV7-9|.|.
TGTGCCAGCAGCTTGGTGGGGCGCGACACTGAAGCTTTCTTT
CASSLVGRDTEAFF
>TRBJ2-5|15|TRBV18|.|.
TGTGCCAGCTCACCAAGGGCGGGCTACCAAGAGACCCAGTACTTC
CASSPRAGYQETQYF
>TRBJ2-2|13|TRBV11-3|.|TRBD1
TGTGCCAGCAAGGGACAGAGCACCGGGGAGCTGTTTTTT
CASKGQSTGELFF
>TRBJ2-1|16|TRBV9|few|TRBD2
TGTGCCAGCAGCTCAAGGACTAGCGGGGGCCGCGGTGAGCAGTTCTTC
CASSSRTSGGRGEQFF
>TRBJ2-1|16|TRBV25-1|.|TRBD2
TGTGCCAGCAGTGTACCTAGCGGGGGCTCCTACAATGAGCAGTTCTTC
CASSVPSGGSYNEQFF
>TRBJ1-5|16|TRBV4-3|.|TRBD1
TGCGCCAGCAGCCAAGATACAGGGGGGTATTATCAGCCCCAGCATTTT
CASSQDTGGYYQPQHF
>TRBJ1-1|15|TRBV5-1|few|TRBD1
TGCGCCAGCACTAGCTCTGGGACAGTAAACACTGAAGCTTTCTTT
CASTSSGTVNTEAFF
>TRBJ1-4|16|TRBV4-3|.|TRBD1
TGCGCCAGCAGCCGTATGACGGGACAGTATAATGAAAAACTGTTTTTT
CASSRMTGQYNEKLFF
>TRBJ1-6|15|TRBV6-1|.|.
TGTGCCAGCAGTGAAGCGGGGCCTTCGTATTCACCCCTCCACTTT
CASSEAGPSYSPLHF
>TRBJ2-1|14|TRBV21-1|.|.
TGTGCCAGCAGCAAAGTCAGGGTTGAAGATGAGCAGTTCTTC
CASSKVRVEDEQFF
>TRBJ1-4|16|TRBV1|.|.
TGCACCAGCAGCTCCCAACAGGGGGCGCAGGATGAAAAACTGTTTTTT
CTSSSQQGAQDEKLFF
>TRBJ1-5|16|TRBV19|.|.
TGTGCCAGTAGTAAACAGGAGCTGTATAGCAATCAGCCCCAGCATTTT
CASSKQELYSNQPQHF
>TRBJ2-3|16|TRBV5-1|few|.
TGCGCCAGCAGCTTGGAGCGGCCTAGTTATACAGATACGCAGTATTTT
CASSLERPSYTDTQYF
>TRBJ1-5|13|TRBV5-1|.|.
TGCGCCAGCAGCTTGGAATCCTTTCAGCCCCAGCATTTT
CASSLESFQPQHF
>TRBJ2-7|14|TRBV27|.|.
TGTGCCAGCAGTCCACAAACAGGGCTCTACGAGCAGTACTTC
CASSPQTGLYEQYF
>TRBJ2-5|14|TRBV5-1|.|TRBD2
TGCGCCAGCAGCCTAGCGGTGGGCCAAGAGACCCAGTACTTC
CASSLAVGQETQYF
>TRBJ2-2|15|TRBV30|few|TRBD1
TGTGCCGGAAAACGGACAGGTCGGGACACCGGGGAGCTGTTTTTT
CAGKRTGRDTGELFF
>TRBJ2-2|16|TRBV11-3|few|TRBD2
TGTGCCAGCAGCTCCTACCGGGACTACAACACCGGGGAGCTGTTTTTT
CASSSYRDYNTGELFF
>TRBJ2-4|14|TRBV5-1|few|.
TGCGCCAGCAGCGAGGTCCCAGCGCAGAACATTCAGTACTTC
CASSEVPAQNIQYF
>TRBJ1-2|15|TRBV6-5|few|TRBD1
TGTGCCAGCAGTCACGGGACAGGGAGCAACTATGGCTACACCTTC
CASSHGTGSNYGYTF
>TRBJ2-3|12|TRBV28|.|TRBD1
TGTGCCAGCACGGGACAGGGAGATACGCAGTATTTT
CASTGQGDTQYF
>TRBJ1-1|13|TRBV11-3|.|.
TGTGCCAGCAGCTTACGGAGGAACACTGAAGCTTTCTTT
CASSLRRNTEAFF